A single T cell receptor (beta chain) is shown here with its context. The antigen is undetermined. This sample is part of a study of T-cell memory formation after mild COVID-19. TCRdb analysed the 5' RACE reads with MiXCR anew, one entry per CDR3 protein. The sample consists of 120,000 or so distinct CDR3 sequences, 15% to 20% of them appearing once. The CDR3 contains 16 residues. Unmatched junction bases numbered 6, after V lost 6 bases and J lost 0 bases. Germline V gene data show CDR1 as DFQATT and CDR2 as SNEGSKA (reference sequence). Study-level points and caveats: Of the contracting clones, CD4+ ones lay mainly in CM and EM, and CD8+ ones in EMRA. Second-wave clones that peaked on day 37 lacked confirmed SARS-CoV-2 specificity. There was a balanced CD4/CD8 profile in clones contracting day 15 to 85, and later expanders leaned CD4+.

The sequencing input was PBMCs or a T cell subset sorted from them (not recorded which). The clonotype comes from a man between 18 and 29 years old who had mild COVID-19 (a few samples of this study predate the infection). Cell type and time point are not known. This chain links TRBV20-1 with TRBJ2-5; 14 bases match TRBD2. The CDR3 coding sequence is TGCAGTGCCACCGGGACTAGCGGGGGATACCAAGAGACCCAGTACTTC. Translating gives CSATGTSGGYQETQYF.